The present entry profiles one TCR beta chain with its context. Germline trimming cut 1 base from V and 3 bases from J; bases unmatched to any gene: 8. Germline assignment: CDR1 GTSNPN and CDR2 SVGIG (reference sequence). The CDR3 runs 16 residues. This specimen belongs to a study of OX40 agonist ivuxolimab in advanced cancers. Sequenced by immunoSEQ multiplex PCR; TCRdb stores in-frame clones only, minus some. The sample lists approximately 80,000 clones; 90% were seen once. The receptor was derived from an adult with an advanced solid tumor such as melanoma, head and neck, liver or kidney cancer. Material: CD4+ or CD8+ T cells sorted from blood, obtained in a trial of the OX40 agonist ivuxolimab. The rearrangement joins TRBV30 to TRBJ1-4, with TRBD1 identical over 7 bases. CDR3 in DNA: TGTGCCTGGAGTGAAACAGGGGTCGGAGCTAATGAAAAACTGTTTTTT. It yields the protein CAWSETGVGANEKLFF.